There are many counts of the clone carrying this TCR beta chain. Its specificity is not known. Germline values: CDR1 SGHAT, CDR2 FQNNGV. The CDR3 extends over 15 amino acids. V lost 1 base, J lost 5 bases, and 5 bases stayed unmatched. Researchers tagged individual cDNA molecules with unique molecular identifiers. TCRdb processed the 5' RACE reads anew with MiXCR; each CDR3 protein has one entry. The profile shows 20,000 to 25,000 distinct CDR3 sequences, more than 3.5% of them singletons. This record belongs to a study of early T cells in non-severe SARS-CoV-2 infection. In the study overall: With bulk RNA from unsorted whole blood as input, sequencing yielded unpaired chains. Study results and limitations: Clonotype matching in VDJdb favored anti-spike CD8 responses and did not capture private and CD4 specificities.

V gene TRBV11-2 combines with J gene TRBJ2-1; TRBD1 matches at 7 bases. The clonotype comes from an adult who was a healthcare worker with PCR-confirmed SARS-CoV-2 infection or an uninfected control (not recorded which). The specimen sequenced was whole blood. CDR3 protein: CASSLGGTVNNEQFF. Written as DNA, the CDR3 is TGTGCCAGCAGCTTAGGTGGGACAGTCAACAATGAGCAGTTCTTC.